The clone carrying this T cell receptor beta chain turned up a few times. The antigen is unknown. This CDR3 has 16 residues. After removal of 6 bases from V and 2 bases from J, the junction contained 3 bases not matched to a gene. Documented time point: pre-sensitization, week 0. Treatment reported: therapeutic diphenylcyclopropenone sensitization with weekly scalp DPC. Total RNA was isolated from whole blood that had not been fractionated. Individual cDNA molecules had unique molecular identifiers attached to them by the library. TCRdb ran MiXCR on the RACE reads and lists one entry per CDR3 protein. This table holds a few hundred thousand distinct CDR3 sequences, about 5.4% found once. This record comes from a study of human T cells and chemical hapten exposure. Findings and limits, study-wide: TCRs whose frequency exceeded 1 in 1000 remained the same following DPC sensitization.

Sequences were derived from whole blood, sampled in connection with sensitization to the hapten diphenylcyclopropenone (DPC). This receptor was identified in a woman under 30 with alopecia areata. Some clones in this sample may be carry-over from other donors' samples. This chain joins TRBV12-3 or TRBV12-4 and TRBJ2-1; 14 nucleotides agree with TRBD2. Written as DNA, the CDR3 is TGTGCCAGCAGCTCGACTAGCGGGGGGGCCTACAATGAGCAGTTCTTC. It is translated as CASSSTSGGAYNEQFF.